Below, one TCR beta chain is given with its context. This clone occurred a few times. No cognate antigen has been identified for it. Base qualities were left out, and no much larger clone turns up one base away. Using the deep immunoSEQ assay, TCR CDR3 regions were amplified from genomic DNA by multiplex PCR. For each cell subset, the extracted genomic DNA was distributed evenly across all wells of several immunoSEQ 96-well plates, and each plate served as one replicate. For sorted subsets, each replicate PCR was loaded with approximately 190 ng genomic DNA, equivalent to approximately 33,000 T cell genomes. Purified libraries were measured with a Qubit 3.0 fluorometer, size-checked on a Bioanalyzer 2100, and measured again with the KAPA Library Quantification kit. Each immunoSEQ 96-well plate was sequenced on its own single-read 150-cycle Illumina NextSeq 550 flow cell. As for the authors' bioinformatics: Because the immunoSEQ output held only junctional sequences and lacked quality scores, the filtering could not match the filtering applied to full-length reads. To assign V/J genes and CDR3, sequences were annotated using PyIR, a Python wrapper for IgBLAST v1.9, with IMGT germline references. Reads were removed for weak V/J assignments (E-value above 1e-6), missing CDR3, stop codons, out-of-frame junctions, or ambiguous translated residues. V3J clonotypes were defined by identical inferred V gene, J gene, and CDR3 amino acid sequence. To compute the percentage overlap between repertoires, the number of shared unique clonotypes was divided by the size of the smaller repertoire. Repertoire richness was assessed with RTK rarefaction, the Chao1 estimator, and Recon v2.1 estimates of unobserved clonotypes. For all TCRbeta clonotypes obtained by the gDNA method from a handful of donors, generation probabilities were computed with OLGA. TCRdb limited this immuneACCESS table to in-frame rearrangements with V and J called. A share of clones is missing; checked studies link under half to unresolved V genes, and the rest is unexplained. V and J calls and clone size are given by that table; D and trimming were obtained from the DNA. The sample contains 2 million to 2.5 million clones, roughly 93% of them found a single time. The ten largest clones represent around 0.4% of the sample.

Healthy HIV-negative adults with no recently reported acute infections or vaccinations were included as donors. Every donor was a Caucasian adult living in Nashville, Tennessee, USA. Magnetic negative selection was used to enrich CD4+ T cells, after which naive cells were positively selected on CD45RA and the negative fraction became the memory subset. After blood collection by leukapheresis, PBMCs were isolated using Ficoll-Histopaque density gradient centrifugation and then cryopreserved in the vapor phase of liquid nitrogen. Analytical flow cytometry was used to check the purity and quantity of each magnetically sorted T cell population. From each sorted fraction, genomic DNA was isolated and quantified by UV absorbance on a Nanodrop 2000c. This sample is part of a study of shared clonotypes between healthy human individuals (dated by TCRdb to the early 2020s). As for the study more broadly: The cohort included three men and a couple of women between 18 and 49 years of age. Each donor's leukapheresis produced roughly between roughly 0.85 and 10 billion PBMCs. To estimate repertoire size and how much clonotype sharing occurs between individuals, the study deeply sequenced the blood TCR repertoires of 5 or 6 healthy adults. To increase sequencing depth and limit assay-specific biases, TCR repertoire library preparation and sequencing were carried out by different laboratories using diverse techniques. For each donor, CD4 naive and CD4 memory were each given three plates, CD8 naive was given two plates, and CD8 memory was given one plate. Findings and caveats that apply to the study as a whole: Compared with non-shared clonotypes, the clonotypes found in all four sorted-subset donors had higher generation probabilities. Based on pairwise subsampling, the degree of clonotype sharing among donors was expected to be affected by sequencing depth. Sampling was restricted to blood, and TCR repertoires in tissue are likely to differ from TCR repertoires in blood. Sharing across a few donors was observed for around 5% of naive CD4, 3.5% of naive CD8, about 2.3% of memory CD4, and around 0.4% of memory CD8 clonotypes. Because the study included a small number of donors, the genetic and exposure-history diversity represented was limited. Estimated clonotype richness was generally larger for naive than for memory subsets. Rarefaction of sorted-subset datasets indicated incomplete sequencing despite the large sequencing depth.

The sample comprised naive CD4+ T cells from PBMCs. This sample's cell subset or site label indicates: CD45RA+ positively selected. The TCR was taken from a man between 18 and 35 years old in good health. Some clones in this sample may be carry-over from other donors' samples.

The sequenced DNA: TGTGCCAGCAGCTTAGTGGCAGACAATCAGCCCCAGCATTTT. It specifies CASSLVADNQPQHF. The sequence links TRBV7-9 to TRBJ1-5; the D gene is unclear. V sheds 1 base and J sheds 3 bases, leaving 7 bases between their ends. Counted from cysteine to phenylalanine, this CDR3 has 14 amino acids. The entry retains the CDR3 DNA only, 42 bases that are in frame from base 1. CDR1 SEHNR and CDR2 FQNEAQ are derived from the germline V gene (reference sequence).